These T cell receptor beta chains were read from a single sample in a study of cytomegalovirus exposure and HLA in healthy donors. Assay: immunoSEQ multiplex PCR; the TCRdb copy retains only in-frame clones and omits some. The data contain over 95,000 clones, 70% to 80% of them singletons. Sequenced sample: PBMCs. These receptors all stem from a human donor in good health. CDR3s include the opening cysteine and the closing phenylalanine or tryptophan. A D gene is named only where the DNA matches it firmly. The size field is filled for only some rows; it gives once, few, many or a size class.

D gene: TRBD1
clone size: -
V gene: TRBV10-3
J gene: TRBJ2-3
CDR3 protein: CAISRGLSTDTQYF
CDR3 DNA: TGTGCCATCAGCAGGGGGCTAAGCACAGATACGCAGTATTTT

D gene: -
clone size: once
V gene: TRBV2
J gene: TRBJ1-5
CDR3 protein: CASRADSNQPQHF
CDR3 DNA: TGTGCCAGCAGAGCGGACAGTAATCAGCCCCAGCATTTT

D gene: -
clone size: -
V gene: TRBV10-3
J gene: TRBJ1-2
CDR3 protein: CAIRGGAGDYGYTF
CDR3 DNA: TGTGCCATCAGAGGGGGGGCTGGGGACTATGGCTACACCTTC

D gene: TRBD2
clone size: -
V gene: TRBV28
J gene: TRBJ2-7
CDR3 protein: CASSPPTGGSYEQYF
CDR3 DNA: TGTGCCAGCAGTCCTCCAACGGGAGGGTCCTACGAGCAGTACTTC

D gene: -
clone size: -
V gene: TRBV29-1
J gene: TRBJ1-2
CDR3 protein: CSVEGRDTF
CDR3 DNA: TGCAGCGTTGAAGGCCGGGACACCTTC

D gene: TRBD2
clone size: -
V gene: TRBV27
J gene: TRBJ2-1
CDR3 protein: CASSTRSGTSGRRSYNEQFF
CDR3 DNA: TGTGCCAGCAGTACCCGGTCCGGGACTAGCGGGAGACGCTCCTACAATGAGCAGTTCTTC

D gene: TRBD2
clone size: -
V gene: TRBV29-1
J gene: TRBJ2-5
CDR3 protein: CSVEEDLWGEAGGWETQYF
CDR3 DNA: TGCAGCGTTGAAGAGGACCTATGGGGGGAGGCCGGGGGGTGGGAGACCCAGTACTTC

D gene: -
clone size: -
V gene: TRBV5-4
J gene: TRBJ2-1
CDR3 protein: CASSFSSSNEQFF
CDR3 DNA: TGTGCCAGCAGCTTTTCTTCCTCCAATGAGCAGTTCTTC

D gene: -
clone size: -
V gene: TRBV28
J gene: TRBJ2-2
CDR3 protein: CASSLSGTGELFF
CDR3 DNA: TGTGCCAGCAGTTTAAGCGGGACCGGGGAGCTGTTTTTT

D gene: -
clone size: -
V gene: TRBV6-1
J gene: TRBJ1-4
CDR3 protein: CASRAGGATNEKLFF
CDR3 DNA: TGTGCCAGCAGGGCGGGAGGAGCAACTAATGAAAAACTGTTTTTT

D gene: -
clone size: -
V gene: TRBV9
J gene: TRBJ2-5
CDR3 protein: CASSRTAGMGETQYF
CDR3 DNA: TGTGCCAGCAGCCGAACGGCAGGGATGGGGGAGACCCAGTACTTC

D gene: -
clone size: once
V gene: TRBV5-4
J gene: TRBJ2-1
CDR3 protein: CASSSEPLSNEQFF
CDR3 DNA: TGTGCCAGCAGCTCCGAGCCCCTATCCAATGAGCAGTTCTTC

D gene: -
clone size: -
V gene: TRBV7-6
J gene: TRBJ2-2
CDR3 protein: CASSLEASYTGELFF
CDR3 DNA: TGTGCCAGCAGCTTAGAGGCTAGTTACACCGGGGAGCTGTTTTTT

D gene: TRBD1
clone size: few
V gene: TRBV6-5
J gene: TRBJ1-1
CDR3 protein: CASSFSPNRGPGFF
CDR3 DNA: TGTGCCAGCAGTTTTTCTCCAAACAGGGGCCCGGGTTTCTTT

D gene: -
clone size: -
V gene: TRBV2
J gene: TRBJ1-1
CDR3 protein: CASSIGQNTEAFF
CDR3 DNA: TGTGCCAGCAGTATCGGACAGAACACTGAAGCTTTCTTT

D gene: TRBD1
clone size: -
V gene: TRBV4-3
J gene: TRBJ2-7
CDR3 protein: CASSQDPGQGATYEQYF
CDR3 DNA: TGCGCCAGCAGCCAAGATCCCGGACAGGGAGCCACCTACGAGCAGTACTTC

D gene: TRBD1
clone size: once
V gene: TRBV19
J gene: TRBJ1-5
CDR3 protein: CASSIPRQGGYQPQHF
CDR3 DNA: TGTGCCAGTAGTATTCCCCGACAGGGGGGTTATCAGCCCCAGCATTTT

D gene: TRBD1
clone size: once
V gene: TRBV28
J gene: TRBJ1-4
CDR3 protein: CASSITGQMAEKLFF
CDR3 DNA: TGTGCCAGCAGTATAACGGGACAGATGGCCGAAAAACTGTTTTTT

D gene: TRBD2
clone size: few
V gene: TRBV30
J gene: TRBJ2-6
CDR3 protein: CARREETAGANVLTF
CDR3 DNA: TGTGCCCGGCGGGAGGAAACGGCGGGGGCCAACGTCCTGACTTTC

D gene: -
clone size: -
V gene: TRBV4-2
J gene: TRBJ1-4
CDR3 protein: CASSQGDKSSRLFF
CDR3 DNA: TGTGCCAGCAGCCAAGGGGACAAGTCTAGTAGACTGTTTTTT

D gene: -
clone size: -
V gene: TRBV7-8
J gene: TRBJ2-7
CDR3 protein: CASSFRAQGSYEQYF
CDR3 DNA: TGTGCCAGCAGCTTTCGCGCGCAGGGCTCCTACGAGCAGTACTTC